One and the same sample provided the 23 T cell receptor beta chains below, sequenced in a study of OX40 agonist ivuxolimab in advanced cancers. Libraries were prepared by immunoSEQ multiplex PCR; TCRdb keeps only in-frame clonotypes and omits some of them. The table includes approximately 80,000 clones, roughly 87% detected once. The starting material was CD4+ or CD8+ T cells sorted from blood, obtained in a trial of the OX40 agonist ivuxolimab. Receptors were obtained from an adult with an advanced solid tumor such as melanoma, head and neck, liver or kidney cancer.

The chain links TRBV27 to TRBJ1-2; a weak D match, TRBD1 (5 bases). Germline-derived CDR1 and CDR2 are MNHEY and SMNVEV (reference sequence). Trimming removed 6 bases from V and 3 bases from J, with 8 bases in between. The CDR3 is 12 residues long. The CDR3 coding sequence is TGTGCCAGCAGAGGGGATGACTATGGCTACACCTTC. It is translated as CASRGDDYGYTF.

This chain uses TRBV27 with TRBJ2-5; D may be TRBD1 or TRBD2 (6 bases each). The CDR3 totals 16 residues. Trimming cost V 6 bases and J 2 bases, with 19 bases left between them. Germline values: CDR1 MNHEY, CDR2 SMNVEV (reference sequence). Here the CDR3 reads CASSGGGSGRQETQYF. In nucleotides, the CDR3 is TGTGCCAGCAGCGGAGGGGGGTCCGGCAGACAAGAGACCCAGTACTTC.

This clone was observed a single time. This chain links TRBV2 with TRBJ2-3; the match to TRBD2 covers 14 bases. This CDR3 comprises 15 residues. Germline CDR1 is SNHLY and CDR2 is FYNNEI. V was pared by 6 bases and J by 6 bases, with 5 bases of the junction left unmatched. CDR3 region: CASRSGLAGVDTQYF. The CDR3, as DNA: TGTGCCAGCAGGTCGGGACTAGCGGGAGTGGATACGCAGTATTTT.

The rearrangement links TRBV29-1 to TRBJ2-7, with 9 bases identical to TRBD2. The CDR3 sequence is 16 residues long. In germline, CDR1 is SQVTM, CDR2 ANQGSEA. The CDR3 loop reads CSGWGMGSGSSYEQYF. CDR3 bases: TGCAGTGGATGGGGGATGGGTAGCGGGAGCTCCTACGAGCAGTACTTC.

This chain connects TRBV5-1 to TRBJ2-7; 7 bases map to TRBD1. The germline V gene has CDR1 SGHRS and CDR2 YFSETQ. The CDR3 length is 16 residues. Trimming cost V 0 bases and J 4 bases; bases outside gene matches: 10. The CDR3 DNA is TGCGCCAGCAGCTTGGAGTCCCACAGGGGAGCGTACGAGCAGTACTTC. It yields the protein CASSLESHRGAYEQYF.

The genes are TRBV18 and TRBJ2-7; 11 bases map to TRBD1. The CDR3 spans 14 residues. V was pared by 3 bases and J by 6 bases, with 4 bases of the junction left unmatched. CDR1 and CDR2 (germline): KGHSH, LQKENI. CDR3 in amino acids: CASSPWTGGGEQYF. CDR3 in DNA: TGTGCCAGCTCACCGTGGACAGGGGGCGGCGAGCAGTACTTC.

As for this clone: An end of the junction differs from the germline gene, which may be a read error. The genes are TRBV6-1 and TRBJ1-2; D might be TRBD1 (6 bases). The CDR3 has 14 residues. From germline, CDR1 is MNHNS and CDR2 SASEGT. CDR3 nucleotides: TGTACCAGCAGTGCCATACAGGGAATCACCGGCTACACCTTC. This codes for CTSSAIQGITGYTF.

This clone is medium-sized (0.01 to 0.1%) in the sample. V is TRBV28 and J is TRBJ1-1; D uncertain. V lost 2 bases, J lost 0 bases, and 1 base lay in between. This CDR3 comprises 12 residues. CDR1 is MDHEN and CDR2 is SYDVKM in the germline V gene. The CDR3 is CASSLVNTEAFF. The CDR3 DNA reads TGTGCCAGCAGTTTAGTGAACACTGAAGCTTTCTTT. The variable domain in full, with the rest retrieved from reference TRBV28 and TRBJ1-1, is DVKVTQSSRYLVKRTGEKVFLECVQDMDHENMFWYRQDPGLGLRLIYFSYDVKMKEKGDIPEGYSVSREKKERFSLILESASTNQTSMYLCASSLVNTEAFFGQGTRLTVV.

The chain carries TRBV2 and TRBJ1-2, with a weak D call TRBD1 (5 bases). The ends were cut back, 9 bases at V and 0 bases at J, with 11 bases in the middle. Germline CDR1 SNHLY, CDR2 FYNNEI. This CDR3 spans 13 amino acids. Written as DNA, the CDR3 is TGTGCCAGTTCGGGACCAGCTAACTATGGCTACACCTTC. It codes for CASSGPANYGYTF.

The chain has TRBV7-2 and TRBJ2-5; TRBD1 agrees at 8 bases. After removal of 5 bases from V and 5 bases from J, the junction contained 7 bases not matched to a gene. CDR1 and CDR2 (germline): SGHTA, FQGNSA. CDR3 length equals 14 residues. Written as DNA, the CDR3 is TGTGCCAGCAGCCCTCCAGGGGGCTGGGAGACCCAGTACTTC. Its translation is CASSPPGGWETQYF.

V and J are TRBV19 and TRBJ2-1, with 11 bases fitting TRBD2. Germline V gene lookup returns CDR1 LNHDA and CDR2 SQIVND (reference sequence). CDR3 length equals 15 residues. V dropped 5 bases and J dropped 6; count of bases not matched to a gene: 6. CDR3 in DNA: TGTGCCAGTAGTGCCGGACTAGCGGGTAGCAATGAGCAGTTCTTC. This sequence encodes CASSAGLAGSNEQFF.

The rearrangement joins TRBV19 to TRBJ1-1; TRBD1 matches at 8 bases. The CDR3 is 13 residues long. CDR1 is LNHDA and CDR2 is SQIVND in the germline V gene (reference sequence). V trimming: 5 bases; J trimming: 6 bases; junction bases outside the gene matches: 5. CDR3 nucleotides: TGTGCCAGTAGTGGACAGGGTGGAGCTGAAGCTTTCTTT. Its translation: CASSGQGGAEAFF.

A few counts support this clone. V usage is TRBV6-1 and J usage is TRBJ2-1; D remains ambiguous. The CDR3 sequence is 12 residues long. Trimming removed 5 bases at V and 5 bases at J, with 7 bases between. Per germline, CDR1 MNHNS and CDR2 SASEGT. CDR3 region: CASSLLDNEQFF. CDR3 DNA: TGTGCCAGCAGTTTACTCGACAATGAGCAGTTCTTC.

The J gene is TRBJ1-2, the V gene TRBV6-5; possible D gene TRBD1, 6 bases. The CDR3 spans 16 residues. From germline, CDR1 is MNHEY and CDR2 SVGAGI. V gave up 0 bases and J gave up 0 bases, with 11 bases separating them. CDR3 loop: CASSYSGQISNYGYTF. In nucleotides, the CDR3 is TGTGCCAGCAGTTACTCCGGACAGATTTCTAACTATGGCTACACCTTC.

The gene calls are TRBV5-4 and TRBJ2-2, with a weak D call TRBD1 (6 bases). CDR3 length: 14 amino acids. V lost 4 bases and J lost 5, with 12 bases in between. Germline lookup yields CDR1 SGHNT and CDR2 YYREEE (reference sequence). CDR3 nucleotide sequence: TGTGCCAGCAGCAAACCGACAGGAACCGGGGAGCTGTTTTTT. Amino acid sequence: CASSKPTGTGELFF.

V gene TRBV13 combines with J gene TRBJ2-4; D is unresolved. Germline V gene sequence: CDR1 PRHDT, CDR2 FYEKMQ (reference sequence). V was cut by 1 base and J by 5 bases, with 9 bases left in between. The CDR3 has 14 residues. CDR3 in DNA: TGTGCCAGCAGCTTAGCGGTAACTGAAAACATTCAGTACTTC. It translates to CASSLAVTENIQYF.

The rearrangement links TRBV7-6 to TRBJ2-7; D might be TRBD2 (6 bases). This CDR3 contains 14 residues. From germline, CDR1 is SGHVS and CDR2 FNYEAQ. V lost 1 base, J lost 6 bases, and 13 bases lay in between. Written as DNA, the CDR3 is TGTGCCAGCAGCTTAGAATTGGAGGGCCTCGAGCAGTACTTC. This translates into CASSLELEGLEQYF.

This clone was detected only a few times. The chain uses TRBV6-1 and TRBJ1-5; tentative D call: TRBD1 (5 bases). Deletions cut 4 bases from V and 5 bases from J, with 12 bases between. The germline V gene has CDR1 MNHNS and CDR2 SASEGT. The length of the CDR3 is 14 residues. CDR3 amino acids: CASSARTKDQPQHF. The CDR3 nucleotides are TGTGCCAGCAGTGCCCGGACAAAAGATCAGCCCCAGCATTTT.

This chain joins TRBV19 and TRBJ2-3, with 15 bases identical to TRBD2. J gave up 1 base and V 4 bases, and 6 bases lay outside the gene matches. Germline values: CDR1 LNHDA, CDR2 SQIVND (reference sequence). CDR3 size: 18 residues. As DNA, the CDR3 is TGTGCCAGTAGTACGGGACTAGCGGGAGGTCTTCGCACAGATACGCAGTATTTT. Amino acid sequence: CASSTGLAGGLRTDTQYF.

The chain uses TRBV9 and TRBJ2-5, with D possibly TRBD2 on 6 matching bases. Trimming left V 1 base short and J 1 base short, with 11 bases between. This CDR3 spans 15 amino acids. Per germline, CDR1 SGDLS and CDR2 YYNGEE. The CDR3 sequence is CASSVSSGLQETQYF. As DNA, the CDR3 is TGTGCCAGCAGCGTATCCTCGGGACTCCAAGAGACCCAGTACTTC.

This clone occurred a few times. V usage is TRBV5-1 and J usage is TRBJ2-5; no definite D call. The germline V gene has CDR1 SGHRS and CDR2 YFSETQ. V shed 1 base and J shed 2 bases, with 12 bases lying between them. There are 15 residues in the CDR3. CDR3 sequence reads: CASSLMGFGQETQYF. The CDR3 DNA reads as TGCGCCAGCAGCTTGATGGGCTTCGGACAAGAGACCCAGTACTTC.

The chain couples TRBV28 to TRBJ2-6; 8 nucleotides line up with TRBD1. Germline CDR1 is MDHEN and CDR2 is SYDVKM. The CDR3 length is 17 residues. Germline trimming cut 6 bases from V and 0 bases from J; bases unmatched to any gene: 7. The CDR3 bases are TGTGCCAGCAGCGAACGGACAGGGACCTCTGGGGCCAACGTCCTGACTTTC. As protein: CASSERTGTSGANVLTF.

The V call is TRBV7-9, the J call TRBJ2-1; D call uncertain. The CDR3 sequence is 12 residues long. Trimming took 4 bases from V and 9 from J, leaving 10 bases between them. The V gene's germline CDR1 is SEHNR and CDR2 FQNEAQ (reference sequence). In nucleotides, the CDR3 is TGTGCCAGCAGCTCTGCGGACCGTGAGCAGTTCTTC. This gives the protein CASSSADREQFF. Supplemented by reference TRBV7-9 and TRBJ2-1, the full variable domain reads DTGVSQNPRHKITKRGQNVTFRCDPISEHNRLYWYRQTLGQGPEFLTYFQNEAQLEKSRLLSDRFSAERPKGSFSTLEIQRTEQGDSAMYLCASSSADREQFFGPGTRLTVL.